A single sample gave rise to the 15 T cell receptor beta chains below, sequenced in a study of blood T cell repertoires in COVID-19. TCRdb's table, derived via immunoSEQ multiplex PCR, lists solely in-frame clones and lacks some. The data contain about 130,000 clones, 79% of them singletons. Sequenced: peripheral blood. These receptors were collected from a man aged 40-50 years with active or convalescent COVID-19.

A few counts support this clone. The chain has TRBV7-8 and TRBJ1-1; D is ambiguous. Trimming took off 2 bases at V and 6 bases at J, with 10 bases between the two ends. Germline V gene sequence: CDR1 SGHVS, CDR2 FQNEAQ. The CDR3 totals 13 residues. Here the CDR3 DNA reads TGTGCCAGCAGCTTACCCGGTAATGCTGAAGCTTTCTTT. This gives the protein CASSLPGNAEAFF. The full variable domain, completed using reference TRBV7-8 and TRBJ1-1, is GAGVSQSPRYKVAKRGQDVALRCDPISGHVSLFWYQQALGQGPEFLTYFQNEAQLDKSGLPSDRFFAERPEGSVSTLKIQRTQQEDSAVYLCASSLPGNAEAFFGQGTRLTVV.

The CDR3 loop is CASSLIRSGANVLTF. DNA for the CDR3: TGTGCCAGCAGCTTGATCCGCTCTGGGGCCAACGTCCTGACTTTC. The V call is TRBV5-6, the J call TRBJ2-6; the D is unclear. V gave up 1 base and J gave up 0 bases, with 5 bases separating them. This CDR3 comprises 15 residues. Germline V gene sequence: CDR1 SGHDT, CDR2 YYEEEE. The full variable domain, its missing parts supplied by reference TRBV5-6 and TRBJ2-6, is DAGVTQSPTHLIKTRGQQVTLRCSPKSGHDTVSWYQQALGQGPQFIFQYYEEEERQRGNFPDRFSGHQFPNYSSELNVNALLLGDSALYLCASSLIRSGANVLTFGAGSRLTVL.

V and J are TRBV14 and TRBJ1-1, with TRBD1 matching 7 bases. Germline-derived CDR1 and CDR2 are SGHDN and FVKESK. This CDR3 comprises 14 residues. J was trimmed by 6 bases and V by 1 base; bases with no gene match: 5. The CDR3 region has the DNA TGTGCCAGCAGCCAAGCCTCCGGGACAGCTGAAGCTTTCTTT. Its translation: CASSQASGTAEAFF.

The V and J genes are TRBV27 and TRBJ2-6; D might be TRBD2 (7 bases). The CDR3 totals 18 residues. V was shortened by 8 bases and J by 0 bases, with 20 bases between the two germline ends. The germline CDR1 and CDR2 sequences are MNHEY and SMNVEV (reference sequence). CDR3 nucleotide sequence: TGTGCCAGCCGTCGCCCTGGGGGGGCCCACTCTGGGGCCAACGTCCTGACTTTC. As protein: CASRRPGGAHSGANVLTF. The entire variable domain, with the rest obtained from reference TRBV27 and TRBJ2-6, is as follows: EAQVTQNPRYLITVTGKKLTVTCSQNMNHEYMSWYRQDPGLGLRQIYYSMNVEVTDKGDVPEGYKVSRKEKRNFPLILESPSPNQTSLYFCASRRPGGAHSGANVLTFGAGSRLTVL.

This clone was seen only a few times. The chain uses TRBV7-9 and TRBJ2-2; D ambiguous. CDR1 and CDR2 from the germline V gene are SEHNR and FQNEAQ (reference sequence). The V end was cut by 0 bases, the J end by 3 bases, with 11 bases between. The CDR3 is 16 amino acids. The chain's CDR3 is CASSLARSQDTGELFF. The CDR3 nucleotides read TGTGCCAGCAGCTTAGCGCGCAGCCAGGACACCGGGGAGCTGTTTTTT.

In this sample, this clone turned up a few times. The chain carries TRBV5-1 and TRBJ2-7; 11 bases match TRBD1. Germline CDR1 SGHRS, CDR2 YFSETQ. Trimming removed 4 bases from V and 4 bases from J; junction bases left unmatched: 4. There are 14 residues in the CDR3. The CDR3 sequence is CASSRTGGKYEQYF. The CDR3 nucleotides read TGCGCCAGCAGCAGGACAGGGGGCAAGTACGAGCAGTACTTC. The variable domain in full, with the rest retrieved from reference TRBV5-1 and TRBJ2-7, is KAGVTQTPRYLIKTRGQQVTLSCSPISGHRSVSWYQQTPGQGLQFLFEYFSETQRNKGNFPGRFSGRQFSNSRSEMNVSTLELGDSALYLCASSRTGGKYEQYFGPGTRLTVT.

This clone was seen more than once but under ten times. The chain employs TRBV4-1 and TRBJ1-4; the D gene is possibly TRBD1 (5 bases). V gave up 4 bases and J gave up 3 bases, with 12 bases separating them. Germline V gene lookup returns CDR1 MGHRA and CDR2 YSYEKL. The CDR3 covers 15 residues. The CDR3: CASSPQEGSNEKLFF. The CDR3 bases are TGCGCCAGCAGCCCTCAGGAGGGGTCTAATGAAAAACTGTTTTTT.

The chain is built from TRBV11-2 and TRBJ1-6; unclear D gene. CDR1 SGHAT and CDR2 FQNNGV come from the germline V gene. This CDR3 is 13 amino acids long. Trimming removed 5 bases at V and 10 bases at J, with 12 bases between. CDR3 sequence: CASSADGYSPLHF. CDR3 nucleotide sequence: TGTGCCAGCAGCGCCGACGGGTACTCACCCCTCCACTTT.

This sequence joins TRBV7-9 and TRBJ1-1, with 9 bases lining up with TRBD1. CDR3 size: 14 residues. With 4 bases clipped from V and 5 bases from J, the junction kept 5 bases outside the gene matches. The germline V gene has CDR1 SEHNR and CDR2 FQNEAQ (reference sequence). The CDR3 loop reads CASSSGTGQTEAFF. Written as DNA, the CDR3 is TGTGCCAGCAGCTCCGGGACAGGGCAAACTGAAGCTTTCTTT.

The rearrangement joins TRBV24-1 to TRBJ2-5; 11 nucleotides match TRBD1. Germline assignment: CDR1 KGHDR and CDR2 SFDVKD. Trimming removed 4 bases from V and 1 base from J; junction bases left unmatched: 7. The CDR3 spans 17 residues. CDR3 sequence reads: CATSDPPGQGAQETQYF. CDR3 in DNA: TGTGCCACCAGTGACCCACCCGGACAGGGGGCCCAAGAGACCCAGTACTTC.

The J gene is TRBJ1-1, the V gene TRBV30; 7 bases match TRBD1. The germline gives CDR1 GTSNPN, CDR2 SVGIG (reference sequence). The CDR3 length is 11 residues. The trim removed 8 bases at V and 10 bases at J, leaving 10 bases unmatched. CDR3 region: CAGNRGDVAFF. The CDR3 DNA reads as TGTGCCGGCAACAGGGGTGACGTAGCTTTCTTT. The full variable domain, completed using reference TRBV30 and TRBJ1-1, is SQTIHQWPATLVQPVGSPLSLECTVEGTSNPNLYWYRQAAGRGLQLLFYSVGIGQISSEVPQNLSASRPQDRQFILSSKKLLLSDSGFYLCAGNRGDVAFFGQGTRLTVV.

The rearrangement uses TRBV27 and TRBJ2-7; 10 bases align to TRBD2. V dropped 6 bases and J dropped 3; count of bases not matched to a gene: 5. There are 14 residues in the CDR3. The germline gives CDR1 MNHEY, CDR2 SMNVEV (reference sequence). In DNA form, the CDR3 reads TGTGCCAGCAGACTCACTAGCGGGATCTACGAGCAGTACTTC. As protein: CASRLTSGIYEQYF.

The V and J genes are TRBV28 and TRBJ1-1; possible D gene TRBD1, 6 bases. Germline V CDR1 and CDR2: MDHEN, SYDVKM. Deletions cut 6 bases from V and 1 base from J, with 15 bases between. The CDR3 runs 15 residues. The CDR3 nucleotides read TGTGCCAGCAGCCAACACGGGGGGCAGAACACTGAAGCTTTCTTT. Amino acids: CASSQHGGQNTEAFF.

V is TRBV5-1 and J is TRBJ1-5; D unclear. Between the trimmed V and J ends, which lost 1 base and 3 bases, there was a span of 11 bases. The germline V gene has CDR1 SGHRS and CDR2 YFSETQ. This CDR3 has 15 residues. Written as DNA, the CDR3 is TGCGCCAGCAGCTTGATTTCCTATCCCAATCAGCCCCAGCATTTT. The encoded protein is CASSLISYPNQPQHF.

This chain connects TRBV5-4 to TRBJ1-1; 10 bases map to TRBD1. Trimming removed 4 bases from V and 6 bases from J; junction bases left unmatched: 12. The germline V gene encodes CDR1 SGHNT and CDR2 YYREEE (reference sequence). The CDR3 consists of 16 residues. Written as DNA, the CDR3 is TGTGCCAGCAGCCCCGGACAGGGGGTAGGGGACGCTGAAGCTTTCTTT. Protein sequence: CASSPGQGVGDAEAFF.